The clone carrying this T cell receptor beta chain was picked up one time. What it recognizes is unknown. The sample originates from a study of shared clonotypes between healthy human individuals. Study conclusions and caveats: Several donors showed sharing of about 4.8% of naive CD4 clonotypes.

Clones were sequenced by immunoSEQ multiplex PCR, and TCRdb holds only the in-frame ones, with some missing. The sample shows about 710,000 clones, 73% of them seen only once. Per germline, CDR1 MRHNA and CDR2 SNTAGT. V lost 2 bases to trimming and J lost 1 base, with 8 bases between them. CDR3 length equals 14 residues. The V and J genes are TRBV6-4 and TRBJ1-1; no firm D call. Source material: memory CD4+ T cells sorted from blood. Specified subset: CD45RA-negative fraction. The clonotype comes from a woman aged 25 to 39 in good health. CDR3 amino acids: CASSDASGNTEAFF. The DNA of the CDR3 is TGTGCCAGCAGTGACGCTTCGGGGAACACTGAAGCTTTCTTT.